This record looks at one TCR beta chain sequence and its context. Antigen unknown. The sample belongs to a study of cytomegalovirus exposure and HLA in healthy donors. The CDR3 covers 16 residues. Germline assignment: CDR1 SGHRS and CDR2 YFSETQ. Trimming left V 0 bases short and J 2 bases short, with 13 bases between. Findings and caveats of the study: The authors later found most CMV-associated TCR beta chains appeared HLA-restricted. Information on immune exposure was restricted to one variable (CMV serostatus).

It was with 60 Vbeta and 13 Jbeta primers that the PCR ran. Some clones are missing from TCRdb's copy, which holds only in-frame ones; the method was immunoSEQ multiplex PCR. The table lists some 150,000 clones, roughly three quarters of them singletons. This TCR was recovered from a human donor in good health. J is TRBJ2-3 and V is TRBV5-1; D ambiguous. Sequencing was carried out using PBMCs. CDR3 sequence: CASSLGVSGFTDTQYF. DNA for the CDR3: TGCGCCAGCAGCTTGGGTGTCTCGGGTTTCACAGATACGCAGTATTTT.